This T cell receptor (beta chain) was profiled in a study of molecular identifiers for immune sequencing clone quantification. Study context: With replicates, the RNA of roughly 21,000 or 96,000 naive CD8 cells was split five ways and four were sequenced.

Previously published methods and listed TCR primers were used for the bulk TCR libraries. TCRdb recomputed calls from the PCR reads with MiXCR, one row per CDR3 protein. The sample shows fewer than 350,000 distinct CDR3 sequences, about a fifth of them seen only once. CDR1 and CDR2 from the germline V gene are SGHTA and FQGNSA. CDR3 length: 14 residues. Trimming left V 5 bases short and J 8 bases short, with 15 bases between. This clonotype was detected many times. The target antigen is unknown. General observations from the study: Clones above 20 RNA copies contained over 98% of effector molecules and under 1% of naive molecules. The sizes of highly expanded clones could be underestimated when identical TCR molecules share a barcode.

The sequenced sample consisted of naive CD8+ T cells from blood, with Jurkat cell RNA spiked in. As for subset: FACS-sorted CD8+CD4-CCR7+CD45RA+ naive T cells. V gene TRBV7-2 combines with J gene TRBJ1-4, with TRBD1 as a possible D gene (6 bases). The sequence was collected from a human donor in good health. Some libraries in this study had Jurkat cell RNA spiked in. The CDR3, as DNA: TGTGCCAGCAGCCGGGGGGCAGGGGACGAAAAACTGTTTTTT. Protein sequence: CASSRGAGDEKLFF.